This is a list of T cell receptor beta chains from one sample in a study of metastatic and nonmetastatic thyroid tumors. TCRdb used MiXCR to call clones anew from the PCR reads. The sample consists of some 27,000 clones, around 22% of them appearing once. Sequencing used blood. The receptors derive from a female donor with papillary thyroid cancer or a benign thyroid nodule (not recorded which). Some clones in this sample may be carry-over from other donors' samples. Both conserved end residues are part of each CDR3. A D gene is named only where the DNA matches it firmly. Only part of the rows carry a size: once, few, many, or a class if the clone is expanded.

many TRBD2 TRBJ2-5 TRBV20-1 TGCAGTGCCCGGACTAGCGGGCCGTACCAAGAGACCCAGTACTTC CSARTSGPYQETQYF
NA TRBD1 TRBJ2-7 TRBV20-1 TGCAGTGCTAGAGATAGGGGGCTAGGCCGCTCCTACGAGCAGTACTTC CSARDRGLGRSYEQYF
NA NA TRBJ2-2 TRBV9 TGTGCCAGCAGCGTAAAAGGTACAGTTGGTAGCACCGGGGAGCTGTTTTTT CASSVKGTVGSTGELFF
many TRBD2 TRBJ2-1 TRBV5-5 TGTGCCAGCAGCTCATTAGCGGGATGTTACAATGAGCAGTTCTTC CASSSLAGCYNEQFF
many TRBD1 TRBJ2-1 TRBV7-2 TGTGCCAGCAGCTTATTGCCATTGGACAGGAGAACAAATGAGCAGTTCTTC CASSLLPLDRRTNEQFF
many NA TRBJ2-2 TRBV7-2 TGTGCCAGCATCCGACCAGCGGGTGACACCGGGGAGCTGTTTTTT CASIRPAGDTGELFF
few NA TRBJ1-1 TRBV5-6 TGTGCCAGCAGCCAAATGGGGAGCACTGAAGCTTTCTTT CASSQMGSTEAFF
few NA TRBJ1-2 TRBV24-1 TGTGCCACCATTGACTCTAACGGACATGCCAACTATGGCTACACCTTC CATIDSNGHANYGYTF
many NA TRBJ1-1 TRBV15 TGTGCCACCAGCAGAGAGGGTGGTACTGAAGCTTTCTTT CATSREGGTEAFF
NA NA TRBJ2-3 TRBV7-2 TGTGCCAGCATCCCTGGACTTATCACAGATACGCAGTATTTT CASIPGLITDTQYF
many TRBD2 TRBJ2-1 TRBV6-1 TGTGCCAGCAGATTAGCGGGAGTTAATAATGAGCAGTTCTTC CASRLAGVNNEQFF
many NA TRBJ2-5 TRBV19 TGTGCCAGTAGTACCAGTTTTGAAGAGACCCAGTACTTC CASSTSFEETQYF
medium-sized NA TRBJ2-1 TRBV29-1 TGCAGCGTCCTAAGGGGAGTCTTCAATGAGCAGTTCTTC CSVLRGVFNEQFF
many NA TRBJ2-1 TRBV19 TGTGCCAGTAGTATGGGGCCGGTTGCGATCAATGAGCAGTTCTTC CASSMGPVAINEQFF
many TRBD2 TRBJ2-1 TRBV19 TGTGCCAGTTCCCTGGAGGGGTTATCACTAGCGGGGTCCTACAATGAGCAGTTCTTC CASSLEGLSLAGSYNEQFF
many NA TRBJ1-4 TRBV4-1 TGCGCCAGCAGCCAACACTACGGGCAGGGAGAGGGAAAACTGTTTTTT CASSQHYGQGEGKLFF
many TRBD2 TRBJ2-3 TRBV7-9 TGTGCCAGCAGCGCTAGCGGGAGTACAGATACGCAGTATTTT CASSASGSTDTQYF
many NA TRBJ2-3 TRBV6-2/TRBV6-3 TGTGCCAGCAGTTCCGATGACAGCTATACGCAGTATTTT CASSSDDSYTQYF
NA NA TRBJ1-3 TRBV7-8 TGTGCCAGCAGCTTCCAGGCGGCCTGGAGCTCTGGAAACACCATATATTTT CASSFQAAWSSGNTIYF
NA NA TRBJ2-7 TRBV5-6 TGTGCCAGCAGCTTGTATGGATCAGGGCCCAGATACGAGCAGTACTTC CASSLYGSGPRYEQYF
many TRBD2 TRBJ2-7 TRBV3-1 TGTGCCAGCAGCCGCCCTCTCCTAGCGGGACGAACCTACGAGCAGTACTTC CASSRPLLAGRTYEQYF
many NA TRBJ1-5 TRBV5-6 TGTGCCAGCAGCTTGGTTTCAGACGATCAGCCCCAGCATTTT CASSLVSDDQPQHF
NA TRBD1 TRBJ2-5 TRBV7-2 TGTGCTAGCAGCCCTTCGAGGGGACAGGAGACCCAGTACTTC CASSPSRGQETQYF
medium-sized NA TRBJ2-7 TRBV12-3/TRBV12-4 TGTGCCAGCAGCCGACTTCGACAGGAGTACGAGCAGTACTTC CASSRLRQEYEQYF
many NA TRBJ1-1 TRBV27 TGTGCCAGCAGTTTATGGGTAGGAGTCAGGGGCGCAGGGTTGAACACTGAAGCTTTCTTT CASSLWVGVRGAGLNTEAFF
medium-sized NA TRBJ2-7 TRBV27 TGTGCCAGCAGTTTGCCCCCGACGTCGGAGCTCCACGAGCAGTACTTC CASSLPPTSELHEQYF
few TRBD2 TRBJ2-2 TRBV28 TGTGCCAGCAGACTGATGTACTGGCGGGAGGAAACAAACGGGGAGCTGTTTTTT CASRLMYWREETNGELFF
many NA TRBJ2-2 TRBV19 TGTGCCAGTACTGACGTCCCGAGCACCGGGGAGCTGTTTTTT CASTDVPSTGELFF
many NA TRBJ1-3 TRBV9 TGTGCCAGCAGCGGCCAGGGTACTGGCTCGGACACCATATATTTT CASSGQGTGSDTIYF
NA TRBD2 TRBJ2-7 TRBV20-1 TGCAGTGCTCCGAGAGCGGGGGACTCCTACGAGCAGTACTTC CSAPRAGDSYEQYF
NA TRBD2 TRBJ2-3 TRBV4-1 TGCGCCAGCAGCCAAGGAGTTATATCGGGAGGACGGACAGATACGCAGTATTTT CASSQGVISGGRTDTQYF
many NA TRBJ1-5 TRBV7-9 TGTGCCAGCAGACAAAAGGGGCCCAATCAGCCCCAGCATTTT CASRQKGPNQPQHF
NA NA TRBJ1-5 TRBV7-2 TGTGCCAGCAGCCTACAGTGGGCTCATCAGCCCCAGCATTTT CASSLQWAHQPQHF
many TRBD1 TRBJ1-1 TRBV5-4 TGTGCCAGCAGCGCAATAACAGGGGAGGACACTGAAGCTTTCTTT CASSAITGEDTEAFF
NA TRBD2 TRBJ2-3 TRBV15 TGTGCAACCAGCAGTAGCGGGGCCAGCACAGATACTCAGTATTTT CATSSSGASTDTQYF
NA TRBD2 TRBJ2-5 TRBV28 TGTGCCAGCAGTCCCACCCCCTCGGGGGGAGGGACCAAGTACTTC CASSPTPSGGGTKYF
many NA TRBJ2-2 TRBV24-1 TGTGCCACCAGTGACAGACGGGACATTAGCCCCGGGGAGCTGTTTTTT CATSDRRDISPGELFF
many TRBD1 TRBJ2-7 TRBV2 TGTGCCAGCAGTGAATTCGGACAGGGAGTAGTGGACGAGCAGTACTTC CASSEFGQGVVDEQYF
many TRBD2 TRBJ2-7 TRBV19 TGTGCCAGTAGTATAGCTAGCGGACTTCCCTACGAGCAGTACTTC CASSIASGLPYEQYF
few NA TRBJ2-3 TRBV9 TGTGCCAGCAGCCCCACCTTTCCCCGCTTGAGCACAGATACGCAGTATTTT CASSPTFPRLSTDTQYF
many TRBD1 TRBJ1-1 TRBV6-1 TGTGCCAGCAGCGACAGGGACACCAATTATGAAGCTTTCTTT CASSDRDTNYEAFF
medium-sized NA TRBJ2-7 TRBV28 TGTGCCAGCAGCATGACGAACCCCCAGCAGTACGAGCAGTACTTC CASSMTNPQQYEQYF
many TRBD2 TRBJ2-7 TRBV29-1 TGCAGCGTTGATCGGACTAGCGGGTCGGGCGAGCAGTACTTC CSVDRTSGSGEQYF
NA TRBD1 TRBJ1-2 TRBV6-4 TGTGCCAGCAGCCATCCAGGGGGATACGGCTACACCTTC CASSHPGGYGYTF
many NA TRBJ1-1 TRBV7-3 TGTGCCAGCAGCTTAGTCCCACAGCCGAACACTGAAGCTTTCTTT CASSLVPQPNTEAFF
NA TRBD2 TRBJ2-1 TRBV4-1 TGCGCCAGCAGCCCTGGACTAGAGACCTACAATGAGCAGTTCTTC CASSPGLETYNEQFF
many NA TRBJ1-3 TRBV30 TGTGCCTTAGGGACGGAGGGAAACACCATATATTTT CALGTEGNTIYF
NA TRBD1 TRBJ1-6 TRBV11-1 TGTGCCGGCACCGTAGCACAGGGGTCGGGTATTTATTCACCCCTCCACTTT CAGTVAQGSGIYSPLHF
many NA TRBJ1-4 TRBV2 TGTGCCAGCAGTGATCCCCGGTCCGGTAATGAAAAACTGTTTTTT CASSDPRSGNEKLFF
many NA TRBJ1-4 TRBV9 TGTGCCAGCAGCCCAGTGGGGGGTCGCGAAAAACTGTTTTTT CASSPVGGREKLFF
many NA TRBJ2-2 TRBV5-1 TGCGCCAGCAGCTTAGGGGGGACCGGGGAGCTGTTTTTT CASSLGGTGELFF
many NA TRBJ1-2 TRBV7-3 TGTGCCAGCAGCCCTACCCGGGACCTAGTCTATGGCTACACCTTC CASSPTRDLVYGYTF
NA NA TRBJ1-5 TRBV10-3 TGTGCCATCAGTGACCCCTCCCTTATACAGGCACAGAATCAGCCCCAGCATTTT CAISDPSLIQAQNQPQHF
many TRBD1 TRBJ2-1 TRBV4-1 TGCGCCAGCAGGCAAACAGGGGTTGGCAATGAGCAGTTCTTC CASRQTGVGNEQFF
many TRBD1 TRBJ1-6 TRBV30 TGTGCCTGGAGTAAGACAGGGGGCATGGTGGATTCACCCCTCCACTTT CAWSKTGGMVDSPLHF